The 16 T cell receptor beta chains below were found in one sample sequenced in a study of blood T cell repertoires in COVID-19. Libraries were prepared by immunoSEQ multiplex PCR; TCRdb keeps only in-frame clonotypes and omits some of them. The sample contains about 140,000 clones, about 79% of which appear only once. The sample was PBMCs or T cells enriched from blood (not recorded which). Every receptor here comes from a woman between 45 and 60 years old who had recovered from COVID-19.

The chain recombines TRBV9 with TRBJ2-2, with TRBD2 matching 16 bases. V lost 4 bases to trimming and J lost 6 bases; unmatched junction nucleotides: 3. From germline, CDR1 is SGDLS and CDR2 YYNGEE. This CDR3 region has 16 residues. Here the CDR3 reads CASSLGLAGGPGELFF. DNA of the CDR3: TGTGCCAGCAGCCTGGGACTAGCGGGGGGGCCCGGGGAGCTGTTTTTT.

The rearrangement links TRBV27 to TRBJ1-6; 10 bases line up with TRBD1. CDR3 size: 16 residues. Unmatched junction bases numbered 7, after V lost 5 bases and J lost 6 bases. Per the germline V gene, CDR1 is MNHEY and CDR2 is SMNVEV (reference sequence). CDR3 bases: TGTGCCAGCAGTCCGGGACAGGGGACCTTTAATTCACCCCTCCACTTT. The encoded protein is CASSPGQGTFNSPLHF.

Worth noting for this clone: Other DNA sequences within the sample encode an identical CDR3. The chain is built from TRBV19 and TRBJ1-5; D not certain. The ends were cut back, 3 bases at V and 4 bases at J, with 7 bases in the middle. The CDR3 spans 13 residues. Germline V gene lookup returns CDR1 LNHDA and CDR2 SQIVND (reference sequence). The CDR3 coding sequence is TGTGCCAGTAGTATCTCAGATAATCAGCCCCAGCATTTT. It codes for CASSISDNQPQHF.

This clone was found once. The chain links TRBV12-3 or TRBV12-4 to TRBJ1-5; TRBD1 agrees at 8 bases. J lost 6 bases, V lost 5 bases, and 0 bases had no gene match. This CDR3 spans 12 amino acids. CDR3 protein: CASSGTGQPQHF. The CDR3 DNA is TGTGCCAGCAGTGGGACAGGTCAGCCCCAGCATTTT.

This chain uses TRBV2 with TRBJ2-2; D is unresolved. Germline CDR1 SNHLY, CDR2 FYNNEI. With 6 bases removed from V and 0 bases from J, the gap between germline ends came to 8 bases. CDR3 length equals 14 residues. The CDR3 is CASRGITNTGELFF. The CDR3, as DNA: TGTGCCAGCAGGGGCATTACGAACACCGGGGAGCTGTTTTTT.

This clone appeared once. V is TRBV9 and J is TRBJ2-3; 8 nucleotides align to TRBD2. V was clipped by 0 bases and J by 1 base; unmatched bases: 7. In germline, CDR1 is SGDLS, CDR2 YYNGEE. The CDR3 spans 17 residues. The CDR3 nucleotides are TGTGCCAGCAGCGTAGCTACTACTAGCGGAGGCACAGATACGCAGTATTTT. Amino acid sequence: CASSVATTSGGTDTQYF.

This rearrangement joins TRBV13 to TRBJ2-4, with D hard to call. The CDR3 runs 14 residues. The germline gives CDR1 PRHDT, CDR2 FYEKMQ (reference sequence). V was cut by 0 bases and J by 3 bases, with 6 bases left in between. The CDR3 is CASSLGTGKNIQYF. CDR3 sequence (DNA): TGTGCCAGCAGCTTAGGAACCGGCAAAAACATTCAGTACTTC.

This clone appeared once. The chain has TRBV18 and TRBJ2-2; TRBD2 agrees at 9 bases. CDR3 length equals 17 residues. CDR1 is KGHSH, CDR2 LQKENI, per germline. With V trimmed by 3 bases and J by 4 bases, 9 bases remained unmatched. CDR3 nucleotides: TGTGCCAGCTCACCTACCGCGGGAGGGCCGGTCACCGGGGAGCTGTTTTTT. Its translation: CASSPTAGGPVTGELFF.

The V gene is TRBV9, the J gene TRBJ2-7, with D unclear. Trimming took off 4 bases at V and 0 bases at J, with 14 bases between the two ends. Germline V lookup: CDR1 SGDLS, CDR2 YYNGEE. The CDR3 contains 15 residues. In DNA form, the CDR3 reads TGTGCCAGCAGCTCGAAAGCTCACAGCTCCTACGAGCAGTACTTC. Its protein is CASSSKAHSSYEQYF.

The CDR3 nucleotides are TGTGCCACCAGTGGGGACAGGGGGCCTGAAGCTTTCTTT. As protein: CATSGDRGPEAFF. The chain carries TRBV24-1 and TRBJ1-1, with TRBD1 matching over 12 bases. The CDR3 covers 13 residues. Germline assignment: CDR1 KGHDR and CDR2 SFDVKD. After removal of 5 bases from V and 6 bases from J, the junction contained 0 bases not matched to a gene.

CDR3 protein: CASSPDREYGYTF. As DNA, the CDR3 is TGTGCCAGCTCCCCTGACAGGGAATATGGCTACACCTTC. The V call is TRBV18, the J call TRBJ1-2, with 7 bases aligning to TRBD1. Germline assignment: CDR1 KGHSH and CDR2 LQKENI. This CDR3 has 13 amino acids. V lost 6 bases to trimming and J lost 5 bases; unmatched junction nucleotides: 6. The whole variable domain, filled in from reference TRBV18 and TRBJ1-2, reads NAGVMQNPRHLVRRRGQEARLRCSPMKGHSHVYWYRQLPEEGLKFMVYLQKENIIDESGMPKERFSAEFPKEGPSILRIQQVVRGDSAAYFCASSPDREYGYTFGSGTRLTVV.

The V gene is TRBV7-8, the J gene TRBJ2-5; 12 nucleotides line up with TRBD2. V lost 5 bases, J lost 5 bases, and 12 bases stayed unmatched. The CDR3 sequence is 17 residues long. The V gene's germline CDR1 is SGHVS and CDR2 FQNEAQ. This CDR3 is CASSSGLAGIRGETQYF. The CDR3 nucleotides are TGTGCCAGCAGCAGTGGACTAGCGGGGATCCGCGGGGAGACCCAGTACTTC.

This clone was detected only once. The CDR3 sequence: CASSLKWGGPNEQFF. The CDR3 DNA follows: TGTGCCAGCAGCTTAAAGTGGGGGGGCCCCAATGAGCAGTTCTTC. The genes are TRBV5-5 and TRBJ2-1; D perhaps matches TRBD2 (7 bases). V lost 2 bases and J 6 bases, leaving 15 bases between the germline ends. In germline, CDR1 is SGHKS, CDR2 YYEKEE (reference sequence). This CDR3 region has 15 residues.

This chain connects TRBV6-5 to TRBJ1-4, with 8 bases lining up with TRBD1. Germline V gene data show CDR1 as MNHEY and CDR2 as SVGAGI. J was trimmed by 7 bases and V by 4 bases; bases with no gene match: 5. The CDR3 sequence is 14 residues long. The CDR3 DNA reads as TGTGCCAGCAGTTCTGACAGGGGCCTTGAAAAACTGTTTTTT. This sequence encodes CASSSDRGLEKLFF.

The rearrangement links TRBV19 to TRBJ1-2, with 7 bases that match TRBD1. Germline V gives CDR1 LNHDA, CDR2 SQIVND (reference sequence). The V gene end was trimmed by 6 bases and the J gene end by 2 bases; junction bases not matched to a gene: 3. This CDR3 has 13 residues. The CDR3 DNA sequence: TGTGCCAGTAGCGAGACAGGGAACTATGGCTACACCTTC. Its protein product is CASSETGNYGYTF.

CDR3: CASSLLPPAGIEAFF. The CDR3 DNA follows: TGTGCCAGCAGTTTATTGCCCCCGGCGGGGATTGAAGCTTTCTTT. This chain joins TRBV28 and TRBJ1-1; D gene ambiguous. The CDR3 spans 15 residues. The germline CDR1 and CDR2 sequences are MDHEN and SYDVKM. Trimming removed 1 base from V and 7 bases from J, with 16 bases in between.